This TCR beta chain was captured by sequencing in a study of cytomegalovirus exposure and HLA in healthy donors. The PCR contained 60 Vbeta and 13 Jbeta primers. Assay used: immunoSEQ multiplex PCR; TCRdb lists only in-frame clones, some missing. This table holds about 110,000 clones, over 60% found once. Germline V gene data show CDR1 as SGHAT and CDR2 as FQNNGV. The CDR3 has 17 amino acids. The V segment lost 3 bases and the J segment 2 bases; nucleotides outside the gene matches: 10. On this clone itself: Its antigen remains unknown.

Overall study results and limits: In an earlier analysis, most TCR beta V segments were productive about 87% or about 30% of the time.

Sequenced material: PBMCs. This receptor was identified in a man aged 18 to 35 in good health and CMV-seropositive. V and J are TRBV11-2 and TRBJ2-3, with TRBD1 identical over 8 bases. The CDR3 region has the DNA TGTGCCAGCAGCTTCCCTAGACAGGGGACTTCCACAGATACGCAGTATTTT. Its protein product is CASSFPRQGTSTDTQYF.